This TCR beta chain was sequenced during a study of response to subunit inactivated influenza vaccine. Findings and caveats of the study: It was suggested by the authors that few new T cells are recruited by each seasonal influenza vaccination.

MiXCR, run by TCRdb on the RT-PCR reads, gives a single entry per CDR3 protein. This sample carries around 710,000 distinct CDR3 sequences, 11% to 15% of them seen once, and the ten largest clones take around 6.5%. This clonotype was seen only a few times. Its antigen is not identified. Trimming cost V 0 bases and J 4 bases, with 10 bases left between them. This CDR3 spans 14 amino acids. Germline V gene lookup returns CDR1 SGHTS and CDR2 YDEGEE. The sequences come from PBMCs from blood, collected about 14 days before vaccination. V is TRBV5-8 and J is TRBJ2-5, with D perhaps matching TRBD1 or TRBD2 (5 bases each). This sequence was found in a man aged 50 to 59 who received an inactivated influenza vaccine. The CDR3 DNA reads as TGTGCCAGCAGCTTGGAGCCGAGGGGAGAGACCCAGTACTTC. As protein: CASSLEPRGETQYF.